The T cell receptor (beta chain) described here comes from a study of CD8 T cells in ankylosing spondylitis. General study findings and limits: Matched ankylosing spondylitis synovial fluid reportedly contained a significantly enriched population of disease-linked clones. Disease-associated clonotypes exhibited CD8+ identity and were relatively infrequent in peripheral blood. One TCR beta motif, made up of roughly eight highly homologous variants, appeared characteristic of ankylosing spondylitis blood.

This clonotype showed up many times. Its target is not known. TCRdb ran MiXCR on the 5' RACE reads and lists one entry per CDR3 protein. The table has roughly 120,000 distinct CDR3 sequences, about 6.5% seen once. Germline CDR1 is MNHNY and CDR2 is SVGAGI (reference sequence). Trimming took 6 bases from V and 7 from J, leaving 16 bases between them. This CDR3 spans 13 amino acids. The receptor was derived from a male donor with ankylosing spondylitis or in good health (not recorded which). Sequenced: blood, either unsorted or a sorted T cell fraction (not recorded which). The chain uses TRBV6-6 and TRBJ2-7, with D possibly being TRBD1 (5 bases). The CDR3 sequence: CASSYGAMGEQYF. Here the CDR3 DNA reads TGTGCCAGCAGCTATGGGGCCATGGGGGAGCAGTACTTC.